This paragraph covers one TCR beta chain sequence. This entry is derived from a study of blood T cell repertoires in COVID-19. Across the whole study: Specimens from acute and convalescent COVID-19 originated in the United States, Italy and Spain. The analysed material was cDNA or gDNA that came from T cells, B-cell-depleted T cells, or PBMCs.

In the source study's methods: Counts of nucleated cells, estimated from reference gene primer amplification, were obtained. Assay used: immunoSEQ multiplex PCR; TCRdb lists only in-frame clones, some missing. V and J calls and clone size come straight from that table; D and trimming were deduced from the DNA. The sample holds about 200,000 clones, 88% seen once. Per the germline V gene, CDR1 is SNHLY and CDR2 is FYNNEI. The ends lost 5 bases at V and 3 bases at J; junction bases unmatched: 9. This CDR3 has 16 amino acids. The V and J genes are TRBV2 and TRBJ2-3, with TRBD1 matching over 9 bases. The sequenced material came from peripheral blood. The sequence derives from a man in his late teens or twenties with active or convalescent COVID-19. DNA of the CDR3: TGTGCCAGCAGTCAGAGGGGGGGACAGGGAACAGATACGCAGTATTTT. Encoded protein: CASSQRGGQGTDTQYF.